This T cell receptor beta chain derives from a study of blood T cell repertoires in COVID-19. Study details: Whether acute or convalescent, the COVID-19 samples came from the United States, Italy and Spain. Sources were T cells, B-cell-depleted T cells, or PBMCs; the material itself was cDNA or gDNA.

TCRdb keeps only in-frame clones here, not all; method: immunoSEQ multiplex PCR. The sample has approximately 300,000 clones; around 90% are singletons. The CDR3 has 15 amino acids. Looked up from germline, CDR1 is KGHSH and CDR2 is LQKENI. Assignments of participants to cohorts depended upon their own reported clinical history. A remark on this clone: At one end, the junction sequence differs from germline, possibly due to a read error.

The V gene is TRBV18, the J gene TRBJ2-1, with TRBD2 matching 10 bases. The TCR originated in a man in his sixties who had recovered from COVID-19. The material sequenced was PBMCs or T cells enriched from blood (not recorded which). CDR3 in amino acids: CASSQLAGGYHEQFF. CDR3 DNA sequence: TGTGCCAGCTCACAATTAGCGGGAGGCTACCATGAGCAGTTCTTC.